This T cell receptor beta chain was retrieved from a study of T cell repertoires in cytomegalovirus infection. TCRdb passed the reads through MiXCR, listing each CDR3 protein once. The repertoire holds 480,000 or so distinct CDR3 sequences, 10% to 12% seen once, with roughly 10% in the top ten. A remark on this clonotype: This may be a read error, as it is one base from a much larger clone.

Germline CDR1 SEHNR, CDR2 FQNEAQ (reference sequence). Trimming left V 3 bases short and J 1 base short, with 14 bases between. The CDR3 contains 16 residues. This clonotype was obtained from a human donor in good health (CMV status not recorded). Some clones in this sample may be carry-over from other donors' samples. Specimen: PBMCs. The chain has TRBV7-9 and TRBJ2-3; perhaps TRBD2 as D (6 bases). The chain's CDR3 is CASSFAQRRGTDTQYF. The CDR3 DNA sequence: TGTGCCAGCAGCTTCGCCCAGCGGAGGGGCACAGATACGCAGTATTTT.